This entry concerns a single TCR beta chain. Its antigen is unidentified. Every ophthalmopathy donor presented moderate-to-severe activity, CAS ≥3, NOSPECS ≥4 and duration under 3 months. This CDR3 contains 16 residues. V shed 6 bases and J 5 bases; nucleotides not matched to a gene: 15. Germline CDR1 and CDR2: ENHRY and SYGVKD. RNA transcripts served as template for amplifying TCR beta CDR3 sequences. The first round was an RT-PCR with HTBI primers, and the second round was a multiplex PCR. MiXCR, run by TCRdb on the multiplex PCR reads, gives a single entry per CDR3 protein. Altogether roughly 500,000 distinct CDR3 sequences are present, 13% to 15% being singletons, with the ten largest covering roughly 10%. This record comes from a study of Graves' ophthalmopathy and Graves' hyperthyroidism. Study findings and constraints: Most clonotypes expanded in thyroid above 0.001 frequency were present in blood too.

The rearrangement joins TRBV10-3 to TRBJ2-5; 7 positions agree with TRBD2. This TCR came from a woman aged 30 to 39 with Graves' ophthalmopathy. The sequenced sample was blood. This chain's CDR3 is CAISSPAGRGVETQYF. The DNA for the CDR3 is TGTGCCATCAGCTCCCCCGCGGGTCGGGGGGTGGAGACCCAGTACTTC.